A single sample is the source of the 28 T cell receptor beta chains below, sequenced in a study of OX40 agonist ivuxolimab in advanced cancers. Here immunoSEQ multiplex PCR was the method, and the copy in TCRdb shows in-frame clones only, minus some. The table shows some 77,000 clones, with about 90% occurring only once. Sequencing used CD4+ or CD8+ T cells sorted from blood, obtained in a trial of the OX40 agonist ivuxolimab. These receptors originate from an adult with an advanced solid tumor such as melanoma, head and neck, liver or kidney cancer.

The J gene is TRBJ2-1, the V gene TRBV11-3; D might be TRBD2 (5 bases). The CDR3 runs 18 residues. V lost 5 bases to trimming and J lost 0 bases, with 20 bases between them. Germline V gives CDR1 SGHNT, CDR2 YENEEA. The CDR3 region is CASSPIQRSSFSYNEQFF. The DNA for the CDR3 is TGTGCCAGCAGCCCCATTCAGCGGAGTTCCTTCTCCTACAATGAGCAGTTCTTC.

The rearrangement joins TRBV18 to TRBJ1-1; TRBD1 might be the D (5 bases). V was trimmed by 9 bases and J by 0 bases, leaving 11 bases between them. This CDR3 contains 13 residues. Germline CDR1 is KGHSH and CDR2 is LQKENI. The CDR3 bases are TGTGCCAGTTCCCAGGGCCTGAACACTGAAGCTTTCTTT. It codes for CASSQGLNTEAFF.

The chain links TRBV6-1 to TRBJ1-1; no clear D gene. V gave up 5 bases and J gave up 1 base, with 8 bases separating them. CDR1 is MNHNS and CDR2 is SASEGT in the germline V gene. This CDR3 contains 13 residues. In DNA form, the CDR3 reads TGTGCCAGCAGTTATCAGGCGAACACTGAAGCTTTCTTT. Protein: CASSYQANTEAFF.

The rearrangement uses TRBV23-1 and TRBJ1-5, with D possibly TRBD1 on 5 matching bases. TRBV23-1 falls under the ORF class, with uncertain function. The CDR3 extends over 16 amino acids. Trimming took off 4 bases at V and 3 bases at J, with 16 bases between the two ends. The CDR3 nucleotides read TGCGCCAGCAGTCGACACCCCCAGGGTAACAATCAGCCCCAGCATTTT. Translation gives CASSRHPQGNNQPQHF.

The J gene is TRBJ2-3, the V gene TRBV27; D perhaps matches TRBD2 (6 bases). Germline V gene sequence: CDR1 MNHEY, CDR2 SMNVEV (reference sequence). V lost 0 bases and J lost 4, with 20 bases in between. This CDR3 contains 18 residues. The CDR3 region has the DNA TGTGCCAGCAGTTTATCGATTTTGGCGGGAAGGGCCCCAGATACGCAGTATTTT. Its protein is CASSLSILAGRAPDTQYF.

The chain recombines TRBV7-2 with TRBJ2-5; 8 bases match TRBD2. V shed 5 bases, J shed 7 bases, and the junction held 12 bases outside the gene matches. The CDR3 totals 15 residues. Germline CDR1 SGHTA, CDR2 FQGNSA. The CDR3 loop is CASSQGTSGLGTQYF. The DNA of the CDR3 is TGTGCCAGCAGCCAAGGTACTAGCGGCCTTGGGACCCAGTACTTC.

The chain uses TRBV11-3 and TRBJ2-7; maybe TRBD1 (6 bases). The CDR3 consists of 16 residues. Germline-derived CDR1 and CDR2 are SGHNT and YENEEA. The germline V and J ends were trimmed by 0 bases and 2 bases, with 14 bases remaining between them. The CDR3 region is CASSLDPGTSAYEQYF. CDR3 nucleotide sequence: TGTGCCAGCAGCTTAGATCCCGGGACATCGGCCTACGAGCAGTACTTC.

The chain uses TRBV7-2 and TRBJ2-5; 12 bases are a match to TRBD2. Germline V gene lookup returns CDR1 SGHTA and CDR2 FQGNSA. This CDR3 region has 16 residues. V shed 1 base, J shed 3 bases, and the junction held 3 bases outside the gene matches. The CDR3 protein is CASSLGSSGGEETQYF. The DNA for the CDR3 is TGTGCCAGCAGCTTAGGGTCTAGCGGGGGGGAAGAGACCCAGTACTTC.

V usage is TRBV4-2 and J usage is TRBJ2-1; D unclear. Germline assignment: CDR1 LGHNA and CDR2 YNFKEQ. This CDR3 has 14 residues. V shed 2 bases and J shed 8 bases, with 13 bases lying between them. The CDR3 region is CASSQTLRVDEQFF. The DNA of the CDR3 is TGTGCCAGCAGCCAAACCCTTAGGGTCGATGAGCAGTTCTTC.

The chain employs TRBV28 and TRBJ1-2, with 9 positions matching TRBD1. CDR1 is MDHEN, CDR2 SYDVKM, per germline. V was pared by 3 bases and J by 7 bases, with 3 bases of the junction left unmatched. CDR3 length: 13 amino acids. The CDR3 protein is CASSLGTGTGYTF. The CDR3 coding sequence is TGTGCCAGCAGTTTGGGGACAGGGACTGGCTACACCTTC.

This sequence joins TRBV4-2 and TRBJ2-2, with TRBD1 identical over 7 bases. In germline, CDR1 is LGHNA, CDR2 YNFKEQ. The CDR3 spans 15 residues. Trimming removed 1 base from V and 2 bases from J; junction bases left unmatched: 1. The DNA for the CDR3 is TGTGCCAGCAGCCAAGCAGGGGGTAACACCGGGGAGCTGTTTTTT. Encoded protein: CASSQAGGNTGELFF.

This clone was counted only a few times. The chain joins TRBV11-3 to TRBJ2-5, with D perhaps matching TRBD1 (6 bases). The V and J ends lost 5 bases and 2 bases respectively, with 9 bases between them. Looked up from germline, CDR1 is SGHNT and CDR2 is YENEEA. The CDR3 length is 13 residues. CDR3: CASSQGFQETQYF. DNA of the CDR3: TGTGCCAGCAGCCAGGGGTTTCAAGAGACCCAGTACTTC.

This clone was observed once. This rearrangement joins TRBV4-2 to TRBJ2-1, with unresolved D. The germline V gene has CDR1 LGHNA and CDR2 YNFKEQ. The CDR3 totals 16 residues. Trimming removed 1 base at V and 0 bases at J, with 10 bases between. DNA for the CDR3: TGTGCCAGCAGCCAAGGGGTCCCGAGCTCCTACAATGAGCAGTTCTTC. Translating it yields CASSQGVPSSYNEQFF.

The J gene is TRBJ2-3, the V gene TRBV11-3; maybe TRBD1 (6 bases). CDR1 and CDR2 from the germline V gene are SGHNT and YENEEA. The CDR3 totals 15 residues. V was pared by 5 bases and J by 4 bases, with 16 bases between. The CDR3 DNA reads as TGTGCCAGCAGCCAACAGGGTTGGGGGCCAGATACGCAGTATTTT. The encoded protein is CASSQQGWGPDTQYF.

The gene calls are TRBV29-1 and TRBJ2-3; the match to TRBD1 covers 7 bases. CDR1 and CDR2 from the germline V gene are SQVTM and ANQGSEA. V lost 4 bases and J lost 2; bases outside the gene matches: 3. The CDR3 runs to 13 residues. CDR3 DNA: TGCAGCGTTGGGGGGACAGTCACAGATACGCAGTATTTT. Translated: CSVGGTVTDTQYF.

The chain links TRBV18 to TRBJ2-1, with 8 bases that match TRBD2. Trimming took 5 bases from V and 6 from J; bases not matched to a gene: 12. The germline gives CDR1 KGHSH, CDR2 LQKENI. The CDR3 runs 16 residues. The CDR3 loop is CASSTSPAGERNEQFF. The CDR3 coding sequence is TGTGCCAGCTCAACCTCACCAGCGGGAGAGCGCAATGAGCAGTTCTTC.

A few counts support this clone. The chain recombines TRBV4-2 with TRBJ2-7; TRBD1 matches 7 bases. CDR1 is LGHNA and CDR2 is YNFKEQ in the germline V gene. The CDR3 covers 15 residues. V shed 1 base and J 2 bases; nucleotides not matched to a gene: 5. CDR3 bases: TGTGCCAGCAGCCAAGCTACGGGACAGACCTACGAGCAGTACTTC. Translated, it gives CASSQATGQTYEQYF.

The rearrangement joins TRBV9 to TRBJ1-3; D not resolved. This CDR3 spans 16 amino acids. V was cut by 1 base and J by 0 bases, with 11 bases left in between. CDR1 is SGDLS and CDR2 is YYNGEE in the germline V gene. The CDR3 here is CASSVRQGYSGNTIYF. The CDR3 region has the DNA TGTGCCAGCAGCGTACGGCAAGGCTACTCTGGAAACACCATATATTTT.

J is TRBJ2-7 and V is TRBV11-3, with D perhaps matching TRBD1 (5 bases). The CDR3 extends over 13 amino acids. V lost 4 bases and J lost 3, with 10 bases in between. The germline V gene encodes CDR1 SGHNT and CDR2 YENEEA. The CDR3, as DNA: TGTGCCAGCAGCTCCGACAGATACTACGAGCAGTACTTC. This encodes CASSSDRYYEQYF. Full variable domain (missing parts from reference TRBV11-3 and TRBJ2-7): EAGVVQSPRYKIIEKKQPVAFWCNPISGHNTLYWYLQNLGQGPELLIRYENEEAVDDSQLPKDRFSAERLKGVDSTLKIQPAELGDSAVYLCASSSDRYYEQYFGPGTRLTVT.

The chain carries TRBV9 and TRBJ2-7; D is undetermined. Germline V gene data show CDR1 as SGDLS and CDR2 as YYNGEE. This CDR3 has 15 residues. Deletions cut 0 bases from V and 6 bases from J, with 16 bases between. The CDR3 spells CASSVAGGTTVEQYF. As DNA, the CDR3 is TGTGCCAGCAGCGTAGCTGGCGGCACGACGGTCGAGCAGTACTTC.

The chain uses TRBV5-1 and TRBJ2-5; 8 bases fit TRBD2. Germline CDR1 SGHRS, CDR2 YFSETQ. With V trimmed by 0 bases and J by 5 bases, 6 bases remained unmatched. This CDR3 has 15 amino acids. CDR3 nucleotides: TGCGCCAGCAGCTTGGGGACTAGCCGGCGGGAGACCCAGTACTTC. It yields the protein CASSLGTSRRETQYF.

The chain is built from TRBV5-1 and TRBJ2-1, with TRBD2 matching over 11 bases. The germline V gene encodes CDR1 SGHRS and CDR2 YFSETQ. CDR3 length: 17 amino acids. After removal of 0 bases from V and 4 bases from J, the junction contained 6 bases not matched to a gene. The CDR3 region is CASSLALGTSGYNEQFF. DNA for the CDR3: TGCGCCAGCAGCTTGGCCTTGGGGACTAGCGGATACAATGAGCAGTTCTTC.

The rearrangement joins TRBV18 to TRBJ1-1; D may be TRBD1 (5 bases). The length of the CDR3 is 13 residues. V shed 2 bases and J shed 8 bases, with 12 bases lying between them. Germline lookup yields CDR1 KGHSH and CDR2 LQKENI. CDR3 DNA sequence: TGTGCCAGCTCACCAGGGTTCGGGGCAGAAGCTTTCTTT. It yields the protein CASSPGFGAEAFF.

This rearrangement joins TRBV18 to TRBJ2-5; the D gene is possibly TRBD2 (5 bases). Trimming removed 3 bases at V and 4 bases at J, with 9 bases between. CDR3 length: 13 residues. CDR1 KGHSH and CDR2 LQKENI come from the germline V gene. CDR3 nucleotide sequence: TGTGCCAGCTCACCGGGAGCCCTAGAGACCCAGTACTTC. This codes for CASSPGALETQYF. The variable domain in full, with the rest retrieved from reference TRBV18 and TRBJ2-5, is NAGVMQNPRHLVRRRGQEARLRCSPMKGHSHVYWYRQLPEEGLKFMVYLQKENIIDESGMPKERFSAEFPKEGPSILRIQQVVRGDSAAYFCASSPGALETQYFGPGTRLLVL.

This clone came up once. The genes are TRBV11-2 and TRBJ2-1, with D maybe TRBD1 (5 bases). V shed 5 bases and J shed 10 bases, with 15 bases lying between them. The CDR3 runs 13 residues. CDR1 is SGHAT and CDR2 is FQNNGV in the germline V gene. CDR3 amino acids: CASSPGLKGEQFF. Here the CDR3 DNA reads TGTGCCAGCAGCCCCGGGCTCAAGGGGGAGCAGTTCTTC.

In nucleotides, the CDR3 is TGTGCCAGCAGGAACACCCGGAACACCGGGGAGCTGTTTTTT. Translating gives CASRNTRNTGELFF. V usage is TRBV11-3 and J usage is TRBJ2-2; no clear D gene. Trimming took off 6 bases at V and 1 base at J, with 9 bases between the two ends. This CDR3 spans 14 amino acids. CDR1 and CDR2 from the germline V gene are SGHNT and YENEEA.

The J gene is TRBJ2-7, the V gene TRBV19; D is uncertain. Germline CDR1 LNHDA, CDR2 SQIVND (reference sequence). V was pared by 0 bases and J by 1 base, with 10 bases between. The CDR3 is made up of 15 amino acids. CDR3 region: CASSIEASWSYEQYF. For the CDR3, the DNA is TGTGCCAGTAGTATAGAGGCTAGTTGGTCCTACGAGCAGTACTTC.

CDR3 protein: CASSPAGGIEKLFF. In DNA form, the CDR3 reads TGTGCCAGCAGCCCGGCGGGGGGGATTGAAAAACTGTTTTTT. J is TRBJ1-4 and V is TRBV27; D is possibly TRBD1 (5 bases). Germline CDR1 MNHEY, CDR2 SMNVEV (reference sequence). The germline V and J ends were trimmed by 6 bases and 7 bases, with 15 bases remaining between them. This CDR3 region has 14 residues.